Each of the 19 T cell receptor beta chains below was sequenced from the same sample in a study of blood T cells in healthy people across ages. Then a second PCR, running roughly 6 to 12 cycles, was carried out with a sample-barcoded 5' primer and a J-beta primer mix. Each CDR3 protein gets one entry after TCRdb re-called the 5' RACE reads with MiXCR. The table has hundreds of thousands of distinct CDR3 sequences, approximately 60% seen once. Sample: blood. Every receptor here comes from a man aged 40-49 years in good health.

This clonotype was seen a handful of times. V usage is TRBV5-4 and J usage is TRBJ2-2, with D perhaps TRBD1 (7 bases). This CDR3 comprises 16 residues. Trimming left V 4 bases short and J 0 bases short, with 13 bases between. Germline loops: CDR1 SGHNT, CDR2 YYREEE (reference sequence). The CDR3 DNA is TGTGCCAGCAGCCGTCAGGGGGGATCGAACACCGGGGAGCTGTTTTTT. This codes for CASSRQGGSNTGELFF. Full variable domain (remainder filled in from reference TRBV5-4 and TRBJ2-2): ETGVTQSPTHLIKTRGQQVTLRCSSQSGHNTVSWYQQALGQGPQFIFQYYREEENGRGNFPPRFSGLQFPNYSSELNVNALELDDSALYLCASSRQGGSNTGELFFGEGSRLTVL.

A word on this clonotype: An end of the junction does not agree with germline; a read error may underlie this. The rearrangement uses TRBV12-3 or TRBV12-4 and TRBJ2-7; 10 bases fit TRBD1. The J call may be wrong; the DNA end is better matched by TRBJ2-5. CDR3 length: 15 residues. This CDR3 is CATSLLGQGRETQYF. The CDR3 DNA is TGTGCCACCAGTTTATTGGGACAGGGGAGGGAGACCCAGTACTTC.

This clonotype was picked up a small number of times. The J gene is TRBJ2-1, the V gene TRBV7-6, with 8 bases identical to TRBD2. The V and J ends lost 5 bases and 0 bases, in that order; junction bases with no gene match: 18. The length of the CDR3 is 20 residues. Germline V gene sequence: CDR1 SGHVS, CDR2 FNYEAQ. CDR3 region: CASSPRVGGLAGLSYNEQFF. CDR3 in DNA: TGTGCCAGCAGCCCGCGGGTTGGAGGCCTAGCGGGTCTCTCCTACAATGAGCAGTTCTTC.

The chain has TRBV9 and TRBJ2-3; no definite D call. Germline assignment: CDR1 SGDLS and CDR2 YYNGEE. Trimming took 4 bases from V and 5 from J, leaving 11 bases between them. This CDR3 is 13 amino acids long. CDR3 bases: TGTGCCAGCAGCCCAAAAATTCGAGATACGCAGTATTTT. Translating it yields CASSPKIRDTQYF.

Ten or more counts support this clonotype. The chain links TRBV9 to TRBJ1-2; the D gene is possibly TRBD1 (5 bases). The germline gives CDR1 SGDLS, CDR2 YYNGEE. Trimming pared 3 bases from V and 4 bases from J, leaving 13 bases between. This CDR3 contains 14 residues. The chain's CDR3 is CASSALQGSYGYTF. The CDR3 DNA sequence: TGTGCCAGCAGCGCTCTTCAGGGTAGCTATGGCTACACCTTC.

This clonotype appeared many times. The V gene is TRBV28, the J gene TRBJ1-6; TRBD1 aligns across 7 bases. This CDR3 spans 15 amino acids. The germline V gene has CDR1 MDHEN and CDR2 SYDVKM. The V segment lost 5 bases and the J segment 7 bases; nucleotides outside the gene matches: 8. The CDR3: CASSPPGGDNSPLHF. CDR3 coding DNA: TGTGCCAGCAGTCCACCAGGGGGGGACAATTCACCCCTCCACTTT. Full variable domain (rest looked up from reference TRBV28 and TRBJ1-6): DVKVTQSSRYLVKRTGEKVFLECVQDMDHENMFWYRQDPGLGLRLIYFSYDVKMKEKGDIPEGYSVSREKKERFSLILESASTNQTSMYLCASSPPGGDNSPLHFGNGTRLTVT.

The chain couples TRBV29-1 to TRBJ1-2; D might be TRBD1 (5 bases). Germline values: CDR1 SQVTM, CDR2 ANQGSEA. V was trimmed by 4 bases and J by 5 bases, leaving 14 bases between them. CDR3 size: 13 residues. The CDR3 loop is CSVAETESYGYTF. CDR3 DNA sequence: TGCAGCGTTGCTGAGACAGAAAGTTATGGCTACACCTTC. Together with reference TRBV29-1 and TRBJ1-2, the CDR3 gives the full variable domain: SAVISQKPSRDICQRGTSLTIQCQVDSQVTMMFWYRQQPGQSLTLIATANQGSEATYESGFVIDKFPISRPNLTFSTLTVSNMSPEDSSIYLCSVAETESYGYTFGSGTRLTVV.

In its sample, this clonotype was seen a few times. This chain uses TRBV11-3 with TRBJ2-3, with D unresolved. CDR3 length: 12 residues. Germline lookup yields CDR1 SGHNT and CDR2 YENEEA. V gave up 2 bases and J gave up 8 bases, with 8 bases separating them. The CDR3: CASSLMTSTQYF. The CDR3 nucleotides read TGTGCCAGCAGCTTAATGACCAGTACGCAGTATTTT.

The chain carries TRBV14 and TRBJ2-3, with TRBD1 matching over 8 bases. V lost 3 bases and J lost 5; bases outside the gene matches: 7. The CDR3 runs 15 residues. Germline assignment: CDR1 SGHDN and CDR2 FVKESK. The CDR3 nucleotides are TGTGCCAGCAGCCAGTGGGACAGGACTATAGATACGCAGTATTTT. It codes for CASSQWDRTIDTQYF.

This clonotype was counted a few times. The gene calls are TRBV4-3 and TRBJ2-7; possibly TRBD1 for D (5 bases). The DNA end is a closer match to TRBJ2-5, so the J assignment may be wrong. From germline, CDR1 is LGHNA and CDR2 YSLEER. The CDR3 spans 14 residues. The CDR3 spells CASSQDPQGTTQYF. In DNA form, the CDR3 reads TGCGCCAGCAGCCAAGATCCCCAGGGTACGACCCAGTACTTC.

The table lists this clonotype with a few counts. CDR3 DNA sequence: TGTGCCAGCAGCACGTCGACCGGGAGTAGCTATGGCTACACCTTC. Translation: CASSTSTGSSYGYTF. V is TRBV9 and J is TRBJ1-2, with D hard to call. This CDR3 has 15 amino acids. V was clipped by 4 bases and J by 4 bases, with 17 bases between them. The germline gives CDR1 SGDLS, CDR2 YYNGEE. The full variable domain, completed using reference TRBV9 and TRBJ1-2, is DSGVTQTPKHLITATGQRVTLRCSPRSGDLSVYWYQQSLDQGLQFLIQYYNGEERAKGNILERFSAQQFPDLHSELNLSSLELGDSALYFCASSTSTGSSYGYTFGSGTRLTVV.

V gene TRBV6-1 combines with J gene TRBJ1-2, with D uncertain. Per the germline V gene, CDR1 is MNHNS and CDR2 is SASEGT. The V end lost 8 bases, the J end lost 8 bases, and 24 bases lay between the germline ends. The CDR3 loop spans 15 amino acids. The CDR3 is CASAAATDWWSGYTF. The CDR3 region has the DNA TGTGCCAGCGCCGCAGCGACGGACTGGTGGAGCGGCTACACCTTC.

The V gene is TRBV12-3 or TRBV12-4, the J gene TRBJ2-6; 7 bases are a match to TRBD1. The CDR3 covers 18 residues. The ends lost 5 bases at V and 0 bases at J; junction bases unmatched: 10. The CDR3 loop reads CASSRDRDRISGANVLTF. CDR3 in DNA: TGTGCCAGCAGTCGCGACAGGGATCGTATCTCTGGGGCCAACGTCCTGACTTTC.

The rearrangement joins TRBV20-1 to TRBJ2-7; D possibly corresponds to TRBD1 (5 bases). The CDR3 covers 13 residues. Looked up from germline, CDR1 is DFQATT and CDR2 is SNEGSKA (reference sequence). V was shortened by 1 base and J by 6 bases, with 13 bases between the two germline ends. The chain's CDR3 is CSARGRRGSEQYF. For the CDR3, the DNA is TGCAGTGCTAGAGGACGTAGGGGAAGCGAGCAGTACTTC.

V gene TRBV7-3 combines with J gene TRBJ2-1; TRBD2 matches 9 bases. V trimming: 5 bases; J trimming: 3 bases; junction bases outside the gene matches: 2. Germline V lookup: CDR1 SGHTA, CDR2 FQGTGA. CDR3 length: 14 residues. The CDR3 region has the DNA TGTGCCAGCAGCCGCGGGGGGGGCTACAATGAGCAGTTCTTC. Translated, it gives CASSRGGGYNEQFF.

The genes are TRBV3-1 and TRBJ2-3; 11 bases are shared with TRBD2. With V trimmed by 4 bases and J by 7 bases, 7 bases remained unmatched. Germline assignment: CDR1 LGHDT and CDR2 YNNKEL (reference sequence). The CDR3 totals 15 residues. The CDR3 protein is CASSPRLAGSNTQYF. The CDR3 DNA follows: TGTGCCAGCAGCCCCCGACTAGCGGGAAGCAATACGCAGTATTTT.

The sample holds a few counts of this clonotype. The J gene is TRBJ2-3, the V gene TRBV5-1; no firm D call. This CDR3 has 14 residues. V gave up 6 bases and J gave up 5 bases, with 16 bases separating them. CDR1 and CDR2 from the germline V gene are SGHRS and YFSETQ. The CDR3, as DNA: TGCGCCAGCATGCATTTGGGTCCTCAAGATACGCAGTATTTT. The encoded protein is CASMHLGPQDTQYF.

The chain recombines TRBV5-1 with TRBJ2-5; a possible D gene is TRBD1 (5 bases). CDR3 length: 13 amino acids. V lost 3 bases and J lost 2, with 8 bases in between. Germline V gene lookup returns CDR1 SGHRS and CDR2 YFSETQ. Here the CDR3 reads CASSWGAQETQYF. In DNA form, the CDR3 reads TGCGCCAGCAGCTGGGGCGCACAAGAGACCCAGTACTTC.

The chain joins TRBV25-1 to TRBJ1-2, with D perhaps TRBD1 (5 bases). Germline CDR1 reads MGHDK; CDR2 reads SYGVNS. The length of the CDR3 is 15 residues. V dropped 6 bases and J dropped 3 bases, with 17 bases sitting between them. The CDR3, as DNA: TGTGCCAGCAGCGATCGGGCGGGACCTGACTATGGCTACACCTTC. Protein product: CASSDRAGPDYGYTF.